This T cell receptor (beta chain) was profiled in a study of cytomegalovirus exposure and HLA in healthy donors (dated by TCRdb to about 2017). Concerning the study at large: An earlier analysis of roughly 630 of the donors reported 250 to 350 Gb of sequence data and around 120 million unique TCR beta sequences from roughly 200 million T cells. Because of strong linkage in the cohort, roughly five DR-DQ haplotypes were treated as single units for association and clustering. The study aimed to test whether signatures of past pathogen exposure could be identified by cataloging public T cell receptors. HLA typing covered class I and class II loci at four-digit resolution. Among the roughly 400 genotyped donors, around 81% belonged to the genetic ancestry cluster associated with self-reported Caucasian donors. Every repertoire in the discovery cohort had been generated on one and the same sequencing platform. The later analysis used no new phenotypic data to find candidate immune exposures, relying instead on TCR beta sequences and their occurrence across donors. In a later analysis, previously published TCR beta repertoires from some 640 donors were re-analyzed and high-resolution HLA genotyping was added so that TCR occurrence patterns could be studied. Using immunosequencing, the study profiled T cell repertoires from some 670 subjects and related those repertoires to cytomegalovirus serostatus. On average, roughly 200,000 unique TCR beta nucleotide sequences were sequenced per donor among some 430 genotyped donors of the cohort, with roughly 18% of those sequences being non-productive. An early release that covered some 630 HLA-typed donors contained about 300 gigabases of sequencing data and about 84 million unique TCR sequences. A later genetic analysis used genome-wide SNP genotypes for about three fifths of the 666 donors, treating that subset as a discovery cohort. The study combined high-throughput TCR immunosequencing, statistical association of individual TCRs with disease status, and machine learning to predict cytomegalovirus infection status. The number of donors typed differed by locus, with about 629-630 for A, B, C, DRB1 and DQB1, 522 for DQA1, over 600 for DPA1, and under 490 for DPB1. To decide whether each TCR beta V gene segment behaved as functional or pseudogenic, an earlier analysis of some 580 of the donors relied on high-throughput TCR beta sequencing. Along with the roughly 670-subject first cohort, a separate validation cohort of over 90 different subjects was used. Donor age, sex, ethnicity and CMV serostatus were compiled together with the repertoire data.

V loses 5 bases, J loses 4 bases, and the germline ends lie 17 bases apart. According to the germline V gene (reference sequence), CDR1 reads MNHEY and CDR2 reads SMNVEV. The CDR3 has 15 amino acids, counting the end cysteine and phenylalanine. Only the CDR3 DNA is retained, 45 bases long and in frame from the first base. With regard to this clone: Its antigen remains unidentified. No base quality values were provided; no much bigger clone lies one nucleotide off.

The cohort was made up of 500 to 850 healthy bone marrow donors. At the time of sampling, all cohort members were nominally healthy, though unrecorded immune exposures were likely present. The donor tested CMV seropositive, placing the donor among the 290 or so seropositive members of the cohort. A peripheral blood sample was provided by each donor, and peripheral blood mononuclear cells were used for TCR beta sequencing. The Qiagen DNeasy Blood Extraction Kit was used to extract genomic DNA from the blood cell samples. Here is what the overall study found, with its caveats: The sequencing pipeline was judged likely to have produced a cluster of highly shared sequence variants as a technical artifact. The classifier was reported to diagnose cytomegalovirus status with high specificity and sensitivity in both the original cohort and the validation cohort. Linkage disequilibrium might explain the correlated functional status among segregating V segments, but an unknown experimental factor could not be ruled out. The study listed around 160 TCR beta chains as associated with cytomegalovirus. Assigning TCR associations to individual alleles was difficult when HLA alleles, especially DR and DQ, strongly co-occurred. A further reported finding was that TCR beta sequences accurately predicted the HLA-A and HLA-B alleles for most subjects in the first cohort. Most TCR sequences were observed very rarely across donors, whereas some public TCRs were present in many individuals. CMV serostatus was the only immune exposure information available for the cohort. In an earlier analysis of roughly 500 of the donors, most TCR beta V segments appeared in productive rearrangements about 90% or about 30% of the time, broadly matching IMGT annotations. In a later genetic analysis, a missense DCLRE1C variant was associated with V-gene and J-gene trimming of TCR beta chains, and the association was replicated in an independent cohort. The cohort was sequenced for TCR beta chains only, and without alpha or paired-chain data the features that could be detected were limited. Because counts were too low, seventeen rarely observed V segments, including chromosome 9 orphons, were excluded from the earlier analysis of 587 of the donors. A later analysis found that most CMV-associated TCR beta chains appeared HLA-restricted, with HLA associations seemingly driven largely by CMV exposure. Specific HLA alleles were associated with more than 15,000 TCR beta sequences at a false discovery rate of 0.05 in a later analysis. In a later analysis, the rate of TCR association differed among HLA loci, with DRB1 alleles having the most associated TCRs and HLA-C alleles having the fewest. Several of the top co-occurrence clusters appeared to be linked to parvovirus B19, influenza, CMV and Epstein-Barr virus, according to a later analysis. A few of the identified cytomegalovirus-associated TCR beta chains were confirmed in vitro to be specific for cytomegalovirus antigens. The authors suggested that the approach could potentially be generalized to other disease states and immunological phenotypes. The presence/absence analyses assumed that sequencing depth was roughly uniform across donors, and that assumption may not be true. Because HLA typing was missing for some donors at each locus, association tests included only the typed subset. Some IMGT-functional V segments, including TRBV6-2 and TRBV6-3, could not be distinguished by the 87-base-pair reads and were therefore excluded. A later analysis found that HLA-associated TCR beta chains were more clonally expanded and had lower generation probabilities than equally common non-associated chains. In a later genetic analysis, fewer N-insertions in productive TCRs were reported among donors in an Asian-associated ancestry cluster than the roughly 670-donor mean.

Libraries were constructed by the immunoSEQ multiplex PCR assay. The multiplex PCR relied on a mix of 60 forward primers for TCR Vbeta segments and 13 reverse primers for TCR Jbeta segments. Amplification of the CDR3 region of rearranged TCR beta genes was performed with a multiplex PCR assay on genomic DNA. The amplified TCR beta libraries were sequenced on the Illumina HiSeq System as 87-base-pair reads. The published analysis was carried out like this. Across the 666 repertoires, a later analysis counted around 80 million unique TCR beta chains, around 10 million of which were shared by at least two donors. To remove PCR and sequencing errors, raw reads were error-corrected and collapsed into unique sequences using a nearest-neighbor algorithm that merged closely related sequences. V, D and J gene segments were assigned by aligning CDR3 sequences to IMGT reference sequences. For a sequence to be retained, a match of at least six nucleotides to both a V gene segment and a J gene segment was required. Rearrangements were classified as productive when the CDR3 lacked stop codons and remained in frame with V and J, and all other rearrangements were classified as non-productive. Following IMGT convention, CDR3 was defined as the stretch from the second conserved V-encoded cysteine to the conserved J-encoded phenylalanine. The earlier analysis of roughly 590 of the donors excluded sequences that lacked an unambiguous match to a single V gene segment. In an earlier analysis of a few hundred of the donors, V segments were called functional above 56.7% productive rearrangements and were called segregating when the between-donor standard deviation exceeded 5%. A statistical classification framework was built to diagnose cytomegalovirus status from the catalog of TCR beta chain sequences. A later analysis assigned V and J genes by comparing TCR nucleotide sequences with IMGT/GENE-DB human TR gene sequences. Using the TCRdist pipeline, a later analysis assigned CDR3 sequences along with most-parsimonious VDJ recombination scenarios. In a later analysis, each TCR beta chain was defined by its CDR3 amino acid sequence together with its V-gene family, and reads without a unique V-gene family were excluded. A later analysis removed several hundred highly shared, low-generation-probability nucleotide sequences to deal with suspected cross-contamination and a sequencing artifact. In a later analysis, a clonal expansion index was calculated for each public chain from normalized within-repertoire ranks of inferred template counts. Generation probabilities in a later analysis came from a VDJ recombination model fitted to out-of-frame rearrangements, and those results were checked against IGoR. A later analysis scored TCR-TCR, TCR-HLA and TCR-CMV co-occurrence with hypergeometric tests, applying a repertoire-size bias correction to TCR pairs. To estimate false discovery rates, a later analysis permuted the HLA or CMV assignments 20 times. In a later analysis, co-occurring TCRs were grouped with DBSCAN, and TCRdist sequence similarity was added when clustering was performed within HLA-allele-positive subsets. Co-occurrence clustering excluded repertoires with fewer than 30,000 or more than 120,000 public chains, plus five with anomalous nucleotide sharing. TCRdb limited this immuneACCESS table to in-frame rearrangements with V and J called. A share of clones is missing; checked studies link under half to unresolved V genes, and the rest is unexplained. V, J and clone size were drawn from that table, and D and trimming were deduced from the DNA. The table for this sample lists 80,000 or so clones; approximately 62% of them were counted only once. The biggest ten clones account for more than 3.5% of the sample.

This clonotype was obtained from a male donor in good health and CMV-seropositive. The chain was built from TRBV27 and TRBJ2-5, and perhaps TRBD2 as D gene, on 7 matching bases. Material for sequencing was PBMCs. The bases are TGTGCCAGCAGTAGGGGGGGAGGGCCTGGAGAGACCCAGTACTTC. It translates as CASSRGGGPGETQYF.